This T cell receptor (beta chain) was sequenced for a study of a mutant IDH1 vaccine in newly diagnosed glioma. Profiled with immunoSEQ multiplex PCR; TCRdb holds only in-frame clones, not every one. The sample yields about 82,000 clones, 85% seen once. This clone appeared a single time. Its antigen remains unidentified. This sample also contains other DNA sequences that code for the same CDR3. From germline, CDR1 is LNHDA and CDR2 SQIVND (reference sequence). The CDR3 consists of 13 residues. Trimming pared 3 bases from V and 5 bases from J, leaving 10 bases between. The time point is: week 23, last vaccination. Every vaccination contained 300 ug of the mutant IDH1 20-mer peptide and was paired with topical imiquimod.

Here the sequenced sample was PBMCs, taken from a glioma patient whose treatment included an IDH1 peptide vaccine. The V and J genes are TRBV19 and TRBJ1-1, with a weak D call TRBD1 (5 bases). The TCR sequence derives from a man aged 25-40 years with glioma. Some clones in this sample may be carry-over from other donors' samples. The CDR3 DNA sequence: TGTGCCAGTAGTATCCGGGGCCTTACTGAAGCTTTCTTT. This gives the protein CASSIRGLTEAFF.